The 19 T cell receptor beta chains given below trace back to one sample, sequenced in a study of immune evolution from preneoplasia to lung adenocarcinoma. Libraries were prepared by immunoSEQ multiplex PCR; TCRdb keeps only in-frame clonotypes and omits some of them. The top ten clones hold around a tenth of a sample with 2,100 or so clones, 75% to 85% of them seen once. The sample was FFPE minimally invasive lung adenocarcinoma tissue. The receptor set was obtained from a person aged 60 to 85 with lung adenocarcinoma.

This clone was found once. The chain carries TRBV28 and TRBJ2-5; 7 bases are shared with TRBD1. The V gene end was trimmed by 9 bases and the J gene end by 2 bases; junction bases not matched to a gene: 12. CDR1 MDHEN and CDR2 SYDVKM come from the germline V gene. The CDR3 has 15 residues. The CDR3 nucleotides read TGTGCCAGTACCTTGGGGGACAGTACACAAGAGACCCAGTACTTC. As protein: CASTLGDSTQETQYF.

V gene TRBV5-1 combines with J gene TRBJ1-1; 7 nucleotides match TRBD1. V lost 2 bases to trimming and J lost 6 bases; unmatched junction nucleotides: 10. The germline CDR1 and CDR2 sequences are SGHRS and YFSETQ. This CDR3 region has 15 residues. CDR3 region: CASSFGTAAGAEAFF. The CDR3, as DNA: TGCGCCAGCAGCTTTGGGACAGCTGCTGGGGCTGAAGCTTTCTTT.

This chain uses TRBV28 with TRBJ2-1; D unclear. The V gene lost 2 bases and the J gene lost 0 bases, with 8 bases spanning the gap. The CDR3 is made up of 15 amino acids. The germline gives CDR1 MDHEN, CDR2 SYDVKM. The chain's CDR3 is CASSLRPRSYNEQFF. CDR3 DNA sequence: TGTGCCAGCAGTTTACGGCCTCGCTCCTACAATGAGCAGTTCTTC. The entire variable domain, with the rest obtained from reference TRBV28 and TRBJ2-1, is as follows: DVKVTQSSRYLVKRTGEKVFLECVQDMDHENMFWYRQDPGLGLRLIYFSYDVKMKEKGDIPEGYSVSREKKERFSLILESASTNQTSMYLCASSLRPRSYNEQFFGPGTRLTVL.

The rearrangement joins TRBV5-4 to TRBJ1-1; a weak D match, TRBD1 (6 bases). Germline lookup yields CDR1 SGHNT and CDR2 YYREEE (reference sequence). Between the trimmed V and J ends, which lost 4 bases and 3 bases, there was a span of 10 bases. The CDR3 totals 13 residues. CDR3 DNA: TGTGCCAGCAGCGTGGACAGCTACACTGAAGCTTTCTTT. As protein: CASSVDSYTEAFF.

The chain carries TRBV27 and TRBJ2-2; no definite D call. In germline, CDR1 is MNHEY, CDR2 SMNVEV (reference sequence). V lost 5 bases and J 5 bases, leaving 12 bases between the germline ends. The CDR3 sequence is 14 residues long. The CDR3 loop reads CASSPPKETGELFF. CDR3 nucleotides: TGTGCCAGCAGTCCCCCCAAGGAGACCGGGGAGCTGTTTTTT.

The chain combines TRBV14 with TRBJ1-1, with a tentative D call TRBD1 (5 bases). The CDR3 consists of 13 residues. The ends were cut back, 2 bases at V and 11 bases at J, with 15 bases in the middle. Germline V gene sequence: CDR1 SGHDN, CDR2 FVKESK. CDR3 residues: CASSQSGTKVAFF. CDR3 DNA sequence: TGTGCCAGCAGCCAATCCGGGACCAAGGTGGCTTTCTTT. Together with reference TRBV14 and TRBJ1-1, the CDR3 gives the full variable domain: EAGVTQFPSHSVIEKGQTVTLRCDPISGHDNLYWYRRVMGKEIKFLLHFVKESKQDESGMPNNRFLAERTGGTYSTLKVQPAELEDSGVYFCASSQSGTKVAFFGQGTRLTVV.

This chain uses TRBV18 with TRBJ1-1; 7 bases align to TRBD1. The V gene end was trimmed by 0 bases and the J gene end by 1 base; junction bases not matched to a gene: 5. Germline V gene sequence: CDR1 KGHSH, CDR2 LQKENI. CDR3 length: 16 amino acids. The CDR3 coding sequence is TGTGCCAGCTCACCACCGTCGACAGGGTCGAACACTGAAGCTTTCTTT. This translates into CASSPPSTGSNTEAFF. Full variable domain (missing parts from reference TRBV18 and TRBJ1-1): NAGVMQNPRHLVRRRGQEARLRCSPMKGHSHVYWYRQLPEEGLKFMVYLQKENIIDESGMPKERFSAEFPKEGPSILRIQQVVRGDSAAYFCASSPPSTGSNTEAFFGQGTRLTVV.

The chain joins TRBV5-1 to TRBJ2-4, with a weak D call TRBD1 (5 bases). V lost 0 bases, J lost 1 base, and 8 bases lay in between. The CDR3 contains 15 residues. Germline V gene sequence: CDR1 SGHRS, CDR2 YFSETQ. The CDR3 region is CASSLEGVAKNIQYF. The DNA of the CDR3 is TGCGCCAGCAGCTTGGAAGGGGTCGCCAAAAACATTCAGTACTTC.

The chain joins TRBV19 to TRBJ2-1; TRBD1 matches 8 bases. The germline V gene has CDR1 LNHDA and CDR2 SQIVND (reference sequence). The CDR3 totals 12 residues. The junction had 5 bases not matched to a gene; V was cut back by 10 bases and J by 6 bases. The CDR3 nucleotides are TGTGCCACCCGAGGACAGGGCAATGAGCAGTTCTTC. It yields the protein CATRGQGNEQFF.

The chain employs TRBV30 and TRBJ2-7; D tentatively fits TRBD1 or TRBD2 (7 bases each). Germline V lookup: CDR1 GTSNPN, CDR2 SVGIG (reference sequence). The CDR3 loop spans 16 amino acids. The germline V and J ends were trimmed by 0 bases and 1 base, with 16 bases remaining between them. The CDR3 DNA reads as TGTGCCTGGAGTGTACGTGGGGGGGGACAGTCCTACGAGCAGTACTTC. The encoded protein is CAWSVRGGGQSYEQYF.

This chain connects TRBV5-4 to TRBJ1-2, with D possibly matching TRBD1 (6 bases). Germline V gene lookup returns CDR1 SGHNT and CDR2 YYREEE (reference sequence). The CDR3 runs 15 residues. V lost 9 bases, J lost 0 bases, and 18 bases lay in between. DNA for the CDR3: TGTGCCATCTCGGGCTCCGCAGGGGCTAACTATGGCTACACCTTC. This translates into CAISGSAGANYGYTF.

The V and J genes are TRBV28 and TRBJ2-1; 10 bases map to TRBD2. Germline trimming cut 2 bases from V and 6 bases from J; bases unmatched to any gene: 4. Germline CDR1 and CDR2: MDHEN and SYDVKM. This CDR3 is 15 amino acids long. CDR3 DNA sequence: TGTGCCAGCAGTTTAGTCAGCGGGGGGGGCAATGAGCAGTTCTTC. Translating it yields CASSLVSGGGNEQFF.

The chain is built from TRBV9 and TRBJ2-5; 7 nucleotides align to TRBD1. Judging by the DNA end, TRBJ2-7 fits better; the J call may be wrong. Germline V lookup: CDR1 SGDLS, CDR2 YYNGEE. The CDR3 runs to 12 residues. CDR3 nucleotides: TGTGCCAGCGGGACAGAACCCTACGAGCAGTACTTC. This encodes CASGTEPYEQYF.

In DNA form, the CDR3 reads TGTGCCAGCAGCTCGCTGGGGAGCAGTTCTTCCTACGAGCAGTACTTC. Its translation is CASSSLGSSSSYEQYF. This chain joins TRBV11-2 and TRBJ2-7, with D possibly matching TRBD2 (5 bases). V was pared by 4 bases and J by 1 base, with 17 bases between. Germline CDR1 reads SGHAT; CDR2 reads FQNNGV. The CDR3 runs to 16 residues. The whole variable domain, filled in from reference TRBV11-2 and TRBJ2-7, reads EAGVAQSPRYKIIEKRQSVAFWCNPISGHATLYWYQQILGQGPKLLIQFQNNGVVDDSQLPKDRFSAERLKGVDSTLKIQPAKLEDSAVYLCASSSLGSSSSYEQYFGPGTRLTVT.

In this sample, this clone turned up a few times. V and J are TRBV28 and TRBJ1-5; no definite D call. The V gene's germline CDR1 is MDHEN and CDR2 SYDVKM. This CDR3 contains 14 residues. Trimming shortened V by 1 base and J by 8 bases, and 12 bases separated the two germline ends. The CDR3 loop is CASSLLQVGEPQHF. The DNA for the CDR3 is TGTGCCAGCAGTTTATTGCAGGTTGGGGAGCCCCAGCATTTT.

The chain couples TRBV9 to TRBJ2-3, with no clear D. Germline V gives CDR1 SGDLS, CDR2 YYNGEE. The CDR3 contains 12 residues. V was clipped by 3 bases and J by 2 bases, with 4 bases between them. This CDR3 is CASSDHTDTQYF. Written as DNA, the CDR3 is TGTGCCAGCAGCGACCACACAGATACGCAGTATTTT.

As DNA, the CDR3 is TGTGCCAGCAGCACAGGGGACGTCGCCTACGAGCAGTACTTC. Its protein product is CASSTGDVAYEQYF. The chain recombines TRBV5-4 with TRBJ2-7; 7 bases align to TRBD1. The junction had 6 bases not matched to a gene; V was cut back by 4 bases and J by 2 bases. Germline-derived CDR1 and CDR2 are SGHNT and YYREEE (reference sequence). The CDR3 spans 14 residues. The full variable domain, completed using reference TRBV5-4 and TRBJ2-7, is ETGVTQSPTHLIKTRGQQVTLRCSSQSGHNTVSWYQQALGQGPQFIFQYYREEENGRGNFPPRFSGLQFPNYSSELNVNALELDDSALYLCASSTGDVAYEQYFGPGTRLTVT.

V is TRBV19 and J is TRBJ1-4, with unresolved D. The V and J ends lost 5 bases and 0 bases respectively, with 10 bases between them. CDR1 and CDR2 from the germline V gene are LNHDA and SQIVND (reference sequence). CDR3 length: 15 amino acids. CDR3 residues: CASSPDHATNEKLFF. CDR3 nucleotide sequence: TGTGCCAGTAGTCCCGACCATGCAACTAATGAAAAACTGTTTTTT.

The chain joins TRBV19 to TRBJ2-2; D is unresolved. The CDR3 is made up of 15 amino acids. Looked up from germline, CDR1 is LNHDA and CDR2 is SQIVND (reference sequence). Trimming left V 4 bases short and J 1 base short, with 10 bases between. Written as DNA, the CDR3 is TGTGCCAGTAGTAGGATGTTCCTGAACACCGGGGAGCTGTTTTTT. It encodes CASSRMFLNTGELFF.